The 17 T cell receptor beta chains in this list originate from one sample, sequenced in a study of T cells expressing NK-cell markers. Following a re-call of the 5' RACE reads, TCRdb has one entry per CDR3 protein and lacks DNA. The sample has hundreds of thousands of distinct CDR3 sequences; the top ten hold around 4.9%. The sequenced sample consisted of blood T cells: a sorted CD56 or NKG2C T cell subset, CD4+ or CD8+ T cells, or bulk PBMC T cells (not recorded which). The source of these receptors is a man aged 18-70 years in good health.

The rearrangement links TRBV3-1 to TRBJ2-5; TCRdb outputs TRBD2, but without DNA this stays unchecked. Germline CDR1 reads LGHDT; CDR2 reads YNNKEL (reference sequence). The CDR3 is made up of 14 amino acids. Here the CDR3 reads CASSHPSGGKTQYF.

This rearrangement joins TRBV5-1 to TRBJ1-4; as DNA is missing, the TRBD1 call by TCRdb cannot be tested. The CDR3 is 12 amino acids. Germline loops: CDR1 SGHRS, CDR2 YFSETQ. CDR3 region: CASSLSGGAAFF.

This chain links TRBV28 with TRBJ2-2; TCRdb lists TRBD2, though no DNA is available to test this call. Per the germline V gene, CDR1 is MDHEN and CDR2 is SYDVKM. The CDR3 is 15 residues long. CDR3 residues: CASSLSSGITGELFF.

The chain recombines TRBV5-6 with TRBJ2-1. The V gene's germline CDR1 is SGHDT and CDR2 YYEEEE. The CDR3 runs to 13 residues. The CDR3 here is CASSFVKNNEQFF. The full variable domain, in which reference TRBV5-6 and TRBJ2-1 provide the parts outside the CDR3, is DAGVTQSPTHLIKTRGQQVTLRCSPKSGHDTVSWYQQALGQGPQFIFQYYEEEERQRGNFPDRFSGHQFPNYSSELNVNALLLGDSALYLCASSFVKNNEQFFGPGTRLTVL.

The gene calls are TRBV5-1 and TRBJ1-2; as DNA is missing, the TRBD1 call by TCRdb cannot be tested. This CDR3 comprises 16 residues. The germline V gene encodes CDR1 SGHRS and CDR2 YFSETQ. CDR3 in amino acids: CASSPGDGVLGVGYTF.

The chain combines TRBV11-3 with TRBJ2-6. The CDR3 contains 13 residues. The V gene's germline CDR1 is SGHNT and CDR2 YENEEA. The CDR3 region is CASSSPGANVLTF. Full variable domain (rest looked up from reference TRBV11-3 and TRBJ2-6): EAGVVQSPRYKIIEKKQPVAFWCNPISGHNTLYWYLQNLGQGPELLIRYENEEAVDDSQLPKDRFSAERLKGVDSTLKIQPAELGDSAVYLCASSSPGANVLTFGAGSRLTVL.

This chain joins TRBV7-7 and TRBJ2-7. Germline V gene sequence: CDR1 SSHAT, CDR2 FNYEAQ (reference sequence). The CDR3 covers 12 residues. The CDR3 sequence: CASSRHDYEQYF.

The V gene is TRBV9, the J gene TRBJ2-1. There are 15 residues in the CDR3. CDR1 is SGDLS and CDR2 is YYNGEE in the germline V gene. The CDR3 spells CASSPRGVSYNEQFF.

V is TRBV29-1 and J is TRBJ1-1; TCRdb gives TRBD1 as the D gene, but with no DNA this cannot be confirmed. Germline loops: CDR1 SQVTM, CDR2 ANQGSEA. CDR3 length: 13 residues. CDR3 loop: CSGGGGGNTEAFF.

V is TRBV11-1 and J is TRBJ2-5; the TCRdb call, TRBD1, lacks DNA for checking. Germline V gene lookup returns CDR1 SGHAT and CDR2 FQDESV (reference sequence). CDR3 length: 14 residues. CDR3 sequence: CASSLGQAQETQYF.

The chain joins TRBV10-3 to TRBJ1-2; TCRdb reports TRBD1, a call that lacks DNA to check it against. CDR3 length: 14 residues. CDR1 is ENHRY, CDR2 SYGVKD, per germline. This CDR3 is CAISLTTGARGYTF.

The V call is TRBV12-3 or TRBV12-4, the J call TRBJ1-4; TCRdb names TRBD1, which stays unverified in the absence of DNA. This CDR3 is built from 15 residues. The CDR3 sequence is CASSLSGTGQEKLFF.

The chain carries TRBV12-3 or TRBV12-4 and TRBJ2-1; TCRdb picks TRBD1, but there is no DNA to check that call. The CDR3 loop spans 16 amino acids. CDR3 in amino acids: CASTSRGQGEYNEQFF.

V gene TRBV20-1 combines with J gene TRBJ1-6; the TCRdb call, TRBD1, lacks DNA for checking. Germline V gene lookup returns CDR1 DFQATT and CDR2 SNEGSKA (reference sequence). The CDR3 runs to 16 residues. The CDR3 here is CSAPDPGGSYNSPLHF.

The rearrangement joins TRBV6-1 to TRBJ2-1; TCRdb picks TRBD2, but there is no DNA to check that call. This CDR3 is 16 amino acids long. The germline CDR1 and CDR2 sequences are MNHNS and SASEGT. The CDR3 here is CASSETAGGLVNEQFF.

The chain uses TRBV7-3 and TRBJ1-3. CDR1 is SGHTA and CDR2 is FQGTGA in the germline V gene. This CDR3 is 12 amino acids long. CDR3 region: CASFDSGNTIYF.

The genes are TRBV7-2 and TRBJ1-1; TCRdb proposes TRBD1, but this gene call is untestable without DNA. Germline CDR1 is SGHTA and CDR2 is FQGNSA. CDR3 length equals 12 residues. The CDR3 loop is CASSSRDSEAFF. The variable domain in full, with the rest retrieved from reference TRBV7-2 and TRBJ1-1, is GAGVSQSPSNKVTEKGKDVELRCDPISGHTALYWYRQSLGQGLEFLIYFQGNSAPDKSGLPSDRFSAERTGGSVSTLTIQRTQQEDSAVYLCASSSRDSEAFFGQGTRLTVV.